These T cell receptor beta chains were read from a single sample in a study of cytomegalovirus exposure and HLA in healthy donors. Here immunoSEQ multiplex PCR was the method, and the copy in TCRdb shows in-frame clones only, minus some. The listing contains some 110,000 clones. The specimen was PBMCs. Every receptor here comes from a man aged 30 to 45 in good health and CMV-seronegative. CDR3s include the opening cysteine and the closing phenylalanine or tryptophan. Fields, in order: V gene, J gene, D gene, CDR3 protein, CDR3 DNA. A D gene is named only where the DNA matches it firmly.

TRBV7-3	TRBJ2-3	.	CASSFTGTSTDTQYF	TGTGCCAGCAGCTTCACCGGGACTAGCACAGATACGCAGTATTTT
TRBV7-9	TRBJ2-7	TRBD1	CASSSLGATGTGIYEQYF	TGTGCCAGCAGCTCGTTAGGGGCTACCGGGACAGGGATTTACGAGCAGTACTTC
TRBV11-2	TRBJ2-2	TRBD1	CAIEGQLNTGELFF	TGTGCCATCGAGGGACAGTTGAACACCGGGGAGCTGTTTTTT
TRBV6-1	TRBJ1-5	.	CASSADRPNQPQHF	TGTGCCAGCAGTGCGGACAGACCCAATCAGCCCCAGCATTTT
TRBV7-9	TRBJ2-1	.	CASSLAGGRNNEQFF	TGTGCCAGCAGCTTAGCGGGGGGGCGAAATAATGAGCAGTTCTTC
TRBV4-1	TRBJ2-7	.	CASSQGPPTGSFYEQYF	TGCGCCAGCAGCCAAGGCCCCCCGACAGGTTCCTTCTACGAGCAGTACTTC
TRBV6-1	TRBJ2-3	TRBD1	CASSMDRGSTDTQYF	TGTGCCAGCAGTATGGACAGGGGGAGCACAGATACGCAGTATTTT
TRBV11-1	TRBJ2-3	.	CASSSPEGRRTDTQYF	TGTGCCAGCAGCTCCCCCGAGGGCAGACGCACAGATACGCAGTATTTT
TRBV12-2	TRBJ2-3	.	CASRLGTGGYWDTQYF	TGTGCAAGTCGCTTAGGGACAGGGGGATATTGGGATACGCAGTATTTT
TRBV11-2	TRBJ2-2	TRBD2	CASSLDPLAGAFTGELFF	TGTGCCAGCAGCTTAGATCCACTAGCGGGGGCCTTCACCGGGGAGCTGTTTTTT
TRBV6-5	TRBJ2-5	.	CASSYSQEWVSYGQYF	TGTGCCAGCAGTTACTCCCAAGAGTGGGTCTCCTACGGGCAGTACTTC
TRBV6-1	TRBJ2-7	TRBD1	CASSGTPRTGGYEQYF	TGTGCCAGCAGTGGGACCCCCAGGACAGGGGGCTACGAGCAGTACTTC
TRBV5-1	TRBJ2-7	TRBD2	CASSLATSGGVSSYEQYF	TGCGCCAGCAGCTTGGCGACTAGCGGGGGCGTCAGCTCCTACGAGCAGTACTTC
TRBV6-4	TRBJ1-1	.	CASSITVNTEAFF	TGTGCCAGCAGTATAACAGTAAACACTGAAGCTTTCTTT
TRBV7-9	TRBJ2-5	TRBD2	CASSPETSGGAGETQYF	TGTGCCAGCAGCCCCGAGACTAGCGGGGGGGCCGGAGAGACCCAGTACTTC
TRBV7-6	TRBJ2-7	.	CASSQGGYEQYF	TGTGCCAGCAGCCAGGGGGGTTACGAGCAGTACTTC
TRBV11-2	TRBJ2-7	.	CASSLEGPYEQYF	TGTGCCAGCAGCTTGGAGGGTCCCTACGAGCAGTACTTC
TRBV4-2	TRBJ2-2	.	CASSQDVRAGMNTGELFF	TGTGCCAGCAGCCAAGATGTTAGGGCAGGGATGAACACCGGGGAGCTGTTTTTT
TRBV7-9	TRBJ1-2	.	CASSPRTDLGGYTF	TGTGCCAGCAGCCCACGGACAGACCTTGGGGGCTACACCTTC
TRBV5-1	TRBJ1-3	TRBD1	CASSPPGTGAGNTIYF	TGCGCCAGCAGCCCCCCTGGGACAGGGGCAGGAAACACCATATATTTT
TRBV10-3	TRBJ2-7	.	CASTFRDKGYEQYF	TGTGCCAGTACTTTTCGGGACAAAGGCTACGAGCAGTACTTC
TRBV5-1	TRBJ2-7	TRBD1	CASSLGPGQGYEQYF	TGCGCCAGCAGCTTGGGCCCCGGACAGGGATACGAGCAGTACTTC
TRBV25-1	TRBJ1-1	TRBD1	CASSRLGTGEGTEAFF	TGTGCCAGCAGCCGCTTAGGTACAGGGGAAGGCACTGAAGCTTTCTTT
TRBV15	TRBJ2-3	.	CATSRALADTQYF	TGTGCCACCAGCAGAGCACTAGCTGATACGCAGTATTTT
TRBV4-1	TRBJ2-7	TRBD1	CASSHFGKGQGASYEQYF	TGCGCCAGCAGCCATTTTGGGAAGGGACAGGGGGCATCCTACGAGCAGTACTTC
TRBV29-1	TRBJ1-1	TRBD1	CRTGGGTEAFF	TGCAGGACAGGGGGAGGCACTGAAGCTTTCTTT
TRBV19	TRBJ2-7	.	CASSIWDSDRPLYF	TGTGCCAGTAGTATATGGGACTCGGACAGGCCGTTATACTTC
TRBV11-1	TRBJ1-4	.	CASSLTKGGEKLFF	TGTGCCAGCAGCTTAACGAAAGGAGGGGAAAAACTGTTTTTT
TRBV4-2	TRBJ2-1	TRBD2	CASSPLGTSGSYNEQFF	TGTGCCAGCAGCCCCCTCGGGACTAGCGGTTCCTACAATGAGCAGTTCTTC
TRBV5-1	TRBJ1-1	TRBD1	CASSLESGGTEAFF	TGCGCCAGCAGCTTGGAGTCAGGGGGCACTGAAGCTTTCTTT
TRBV6-1	TRBJ1-5	.	CASSVQRGSWQPQHF	TGTGCCAGCAGTGTTCAGAGGGGGTCTTGGCAGCCCCAGCATTTT
TRBV4-1	TRBJ1-5	TRBD1	CASSHTRDRGRGPQHF	TGCGCCAGCAGCCATACCCGGGACAGGGGTCGGGGGCCCCAGCATTTT
TRBV11-3	TRBJ2-2	.	CASSLVQGTNTGELFF	TGTGCCAGCAGCTTAGTACAGGGCACTAACACCGGGGAGCTGTTTTTT
TRBV5-1	TRBJ1-2	TRBD1	CASSLALTGDYGYTF	TGCGCCAGCAGCTTGGCCCTGACAGGGGACTATGGCTACACCTTC
TRBV4-2	TRBJ1-4	.	CASSQLQHPGTWTLVEEKLFF	TGTGCCAGCAGCCAACTACAGCATCCCGGGACATGGACCCTGGTCGAGGAAAAACTGTTTTTT
TRBV14	TRBJ2-5	TRBD1	CASSPWTGTETQYF	TGTGCCAGCAGCCCCTGGACAGGGACGGAGACCCAGTACTTC
TRBV4-1	TRBJ2-7	TRBD2	CASSRRRGGYEQYF	TGCGCCAGCAGCCGAAGGCGGGGGGGCTACGAGCAGTACTTC
TRBV7-9	TRBJ1-2	.	CASSAHTISNYGYTF	TGTGCCAGCAGCGCCCACACAATCTCTAACTATGGCTACACCTTC
TRBV27	TRBJ2-7	.	CASNERPSSYEQYF	TGTGCCAGCAATGAGCGGCCGAGCTCCTACGAGCAGTACTTC
TRBV4-1	TRBJ1-5	TRBD1	CASSQDDRDSTNQPQHF	TGCGCCAGCAGCCAAGATGACAGGGACTCTACTAATCAGCCCCAGCATTTT
TRBV4-1	TRBJ2-5	.	CASSQDPLQGRETQYF	TGCGCCAGCAGCCAAGACCCCCTACAGGGCAGAGAGACCCAGTACTTC
TRBV13	TRBJ2-2	.	CASSLTAITGELFF	TGTGCCAGCAGCTTAACCGCGATAACCGGGGAGCTGTTTTTT
TRBV18	TRBJ2-2	TRBD1	CASSRQGPNTGELFF	TGTGCCAGCTCACGACAGGGGCCGAACACCGGGGAGCTGTTTTTT
TRBV6-5	TRBJ2-5	TRBD1	CATRGTGSETQYF	TGTGCCACCCGGGGGACAGGATCGGAGACCCAGTACTTC
TRBV2	TRBJ2-2	TRBD1	CASSGGQDKVFF	TGTGCCAGCAGTGGAGGACAGGACAAGGTGTTTTTT
TRBV4-3	TRBJ1-2	TRBD1	CASSQDLGTGGNGYTF	TGCGCCAGCAGCCAAGATCTCGGCACAGGGGGCAATGGCTACACCTTC
TRBV7-9	TRBJ1-5	TRBD1	CASSRQGDSNQPQHF	TGTGCCAGCAGCCGACAGGGGGATAGCAATCAGCCCCAGCATTTT
TRBV7-6	TRBJ1-2	.	CASSPTSMDSSRGYTF	TGTGCCAGCAGCCCTACCTCGATGGACAGCTCTAGGGGCTACACCTTC
TRBV27	TRBJ1-2	TRBD1	CASTPTGGATNYGYTF	TGTGCCAGCACCCCGACAGGGGGCGCGACTAACTATGGCTACACCTTC
TRBV12-5	TRBJ1-1	.	CASGRTDILNTEAFF	TGTGCTAGTGGTCGTACGGACATCTTGAACACTGAAGCTTTCTTT
TRBV2	TRBJ2-1	TRBD1	CASSEGAGVYNEQFF	TGTGCCAGCAGCGAGGGGGCTGGGGTATACAATGAGCAGTTCTTC
TRBV5-1	TRBJ2-2	.	CASSLGGANTGELFF	TGCGCCAGCAGCCTAGGGGGTGCAAACACCGGGGAGCTGTTTTTT
TRBV7-8	TRBJ1-6	.	CASSVSLQGVGSPLHF	TGTGCCAGCAGCGTATCCCTACAGGGTGTGGGTTCACCCCTCCACTTT
TRBV12-5	TRBJ1-6	TRBD1	CASGLRGTGELGRSPLHF	TGTGCTAGTGGTTTGCGCGGGACAGGGGAATTGGGACGTTCACCCCTCCACTTT
TRBV6-1	TRBJ2-7	.	CASTAHYEQYF	TGTGCCAGCACCGCGCACTACGAGCAGTACTTC
TRBV6-4	TRBJ1-2	.	CASSGFQGGGYTF	TGTGCCAGCAGTGGCTTTCAGGGTGGCGGCTACACCTTC